The 14 T cell receptor beta chains below all came from one sample that was sequenced in a study of blood T cell repertoires in COVID-19. Profiled with immunoSEQ multiplex PCR; TCRdb holds only in-frame clones, not every one. The sample lists 150,000 to 200,000 clones, about four fifths seen once, with roughly 5.6% in the top ten. The specimen sequenced was peripheral blood. The receptors come from a woman aged 35 to 49 with COVID-19, enrolled during active disease.

This clone was detected a few times. The V call is TRBV10-3, the J call TRBJ2-7; the match to TRBD2 covers 7 bases. The CDR3 is made up of 14 amino acids. Germline CDR1 reads ENHRY; CDR2 reads SYGVKD. V was clipped by 0 bases and J by 4 bases; unmatched bases: 3. The CDR3 DNA sequence: TGTGCCATCAGTGAGTCCGCGGGAGAGTACGAGCAGTACTTC. It specifies CAISESAGEYEQYF.

This chain joins TRBV4-1 and TRBJ2-3; a weak D match, TRBD1 (7 bases). CDR1 and CDR2 from the germline V gene are MGHRA and YSYEKL. Trimming shortened V by 6 bases and J by 5 bases, and 24 bases separated the two germline ends. The CDR3 has 17 residues. The CDR3, as DNA: TGCGCCAGCAGGCCGTCGACCAGACAGGGCGGGATAGATACGCAGTATTTT. It yields the protein CASRPSTRQGGIDTQYF.

This clone has a single count. DNA for the CDR3: TGCGCCAGCAGCCAAGTGGTTCAACTTGTGGCTTTCTTT. This codes for CASSQVVQLVAFF. This rearrangement joins TRBV4-1 to TRBJ1-1; no clear D. CDR1 and CDR2 (germline): MGHRA, YSYEKL. The V end was cut by 1 base, the J end by 11 bases, with 14 bases between. The CDR3 contains 13 residues.

This clone has just one count. V usage is TRBV5-6 and J usage is TRBJ1-2, with 7 bases fitting TRBD1. This CDR3 region has 17 residues. The germline V gene has CDR1 SGHDT and CDR2 YYEEEE. V dropped 1 base and J dropped 0; count of bases not matched to a gene: 9. In nucleotides, the CDR3 is TGTGCCAGCAGCTTGATCGACAGGGCGTCATCTAACTATGGCTACACCTTC. Its translation is CASSLIDRASSNYGYTF.

The chain has TRBV6-5 and TRBJ1-5, with 11 bases lining up with TRBD1. After removal of 4 bases from V and 2 bases from J, the junction contained 1 base not matched to a gene. Germline-derived CDR1 and CDR2 are MNHEY and SVGAGI. CDR3 size: 15 residues. CDR3 sequence reads: CASSWGQGGNQPQHF. The DNA of the CDR3 is TGTGCCAGCAGTTGGGGACAGGGGGGCAATCAGCCCCAGCATTTT.

The CDR3 nucleotides read TGTGCCAGTGTACAGGGTGCCGGGGAGCTGTTTTTT. Its protein product is CASVQGAGELFF. This sequence joins TRBV2 and TRBJ2-2; maybe TRBD1 (6 bases). The V and J ends lost 9 bases and 6 bases respectively, with 11 bases between them. The CDR3 has 12 amino acids. From germline, CDR1 is SNHLY and CDR2 FYNNEI.

J is TRBJ2-2 and V is TRBV7-2, with 10 bases lining up with TRBD1. The CDR3 runs to 17 residues. V shed 6 bases, J shed 7 bases, and the junction held 14 bases outside the gene matches. Germline CDR1 reads SGHTA; CDR2 reads FQGNSA. For the CDR3, the DNA is TGTGCCAGCAGGCGATTGGCCGGGACAGGGGTTGGCGGGGAGCTGTTTTTT. Its protein product is CASRRLAGTGVGGELFF.

The chain joins TRBV6-1 to TRBJ1-1; D is perhaps TRBD1 (6 bases). The CDR3 consists of 15 residues. Deletions cut 0 bases from V and 3 bases from J, with 11 bases between. CDR1 MNHNS and CDR2 SASEGT come from the germline V gene. The CDR3 sequence is CASSEASGVDTEAFF. The CDR3 bases are TGTGCCAGCAGTGAAGCGTCAGGGGTGGACACTGAAGCTTTCTTT.

Concerning this clone itself: The same CDR3 is also encoded by other DNA sequences in this sample. The V call is TRBV2, the J call TRBJ1-2; 8 nucleotides align to TRBD1. The CDR3 consists of 13 residues. Germline values: CDR1 SNHLY, CDR2 FYNNEI. V shed 8 bases, J shed 2 bases, and the junction held 4 bases outside the gene matches. In DNA form, the CDR3 reads TGTGCCAGCTCCGGGACAGGCAACTATGGCTACACCTTC. Translation gives CASSGTGNYGYTF.

The J gene is TRBJ1-1, the V gene TRBV19; possibly TRBD1 for D (5 bases). The CDR3 is 21 residues long. Germline loops: CDR1 LNHDA, CDR2 SQIVND (reference sequence). V lost 1 base and J lost 1, with 28 bases in between. Written as DNA, the CDR3 is TGTGCCAGTAGTATAGGCCCCGGGCAGGGTTGGTTATCGCCTGCGAACACTGAAGCTTTCTTT. This encodes CASSIGPGQGWLSPANTEAFF.

The chain couples TRBV2 to TRBJ1-2, with D uncertain. Germline values: CDR1 SNHLY, CDR2 FYNNEI. The CDR3 has 14 residues. Trimming shortened V by 2 bases and J by 7 bases, and 14 bases separated the two germline ends. The CDR3 loop is CASSESLALLGYTF. The CDR3 DNA reads TGTGCCAGCAGTGAATCTTTGGCTCTCCTTGGCTACACCTTC.

V gene TRBV2 combines with J gene TRBJ1-5; unclear D gene. This CDR3 region has 13 residues. Deletions cut 6 bases from V and 3 bases from J, with 9 bases between. The germline CDR1 and CDR2 sequences are SNHLY and FYNNEI. This CDR3 is CASRQVYNQPQHF. CDR3 coding DNA: TGTGCCAGCAGGCAGGTGTACAATCAGCCCCAGCATTTT.

The rearrangement joins TRBV6-6 to TRBJ1-1; D remains ambiguous. Deletions cut 6 bases from V and 0 bases from J, with 11 bases between. Germline V gene data show CDR1 as MNHNY and CDR2 as SVGAGI (reference sequence). CDR3 length: 14 amino acids. CDR3 amino acids: CASSRSEMNTEAFF. As DNA, the CDR3 is TGTGCCAGCAGCCGGTCCGAAATGAACACTGAAGCTTTCTTT.

The V and J genes are TRBV7-8 and TRBJ2-2, with 9 bases that match TRBD2. The V gene's germline CDR1 is SGHVS and CDR2 FQNEAQ. With V trimmed by 1 base and J by 3 bases, 6 bases remained unmatched. The CDR3 runs to 17 residues. CDR3 sequence: CASSLVPSGEYTGELFF. The CDR3 nucleotides are TGTGCCAGCAGCTTAGTTCCTAGCGGGGAGTACACCGGGGAGCTGTTTTTT. The whole variable domain, filled in from reference TRBV7-8 and TRBJ2-2, reads GAGVSQSPRYKVAKRGQDVALRCDPISGHVSLFWYQQALGQGPEFLTYFQNEAQLDKSGLPSDRFFAERPEGSVSTLKIQRTQQEDSAVYLCASSLVPSGEYTGELFFGEGSRLTVL.